The clone carrying this T cell receptor beta chain appeared a few times. Antigen specificity is unknown. The entry originates in a study of CD8 T cells in ankylosing spondylitis. Whole-study results and caveats: Blood from ankylosing spondylitis patients appeared to carry a characteristic eight-variant TCR beta motif.

The V end lost 2 bases, the J end lost 6 bases, and 13 bases lay between the germline ends. In germline, CDR1 is MGHRA, CDR2 YSYEKL. The CDR3 extends over 14 amino acids. Via MiXCR, TCRdb re-called the 5' RACE reads, giving one row per CDR3 protein. Among approximately 200,000 distinct CDR3 sequences, roughly 13% were seen once, and the ten largest hold approximately 15%. The chain has TRBV4-1 and TRBJ1-2, with a tentative D call TRBD1 (6 bases). The sequence was collected from a male donor with ankylosing spondylitis or in good health (not recorded which). Sequenced material: blood, either unsorted or a sorted T cell fraction (not recorded which). The CDR3 region is CASSQTGYSDGYTF. For the CDR3, the DNA is TGCGCCAGCAGCCAAACAGGGTACTCGGATGGCTACACCTTC.